This TCR beta chain was sequenced for a study of blood T cell repertoires in COVID-19. Study at large: The origin of the acute and convalescent COVID-19 samples was the United States, Italy and Spain. PBMCs, B-cell-depleted T cells, or T cells provided the cDNA or gDNA that made up the material.

CDR3 size: 15 residues. Germline CDR1 SGHTA, CDR2 FQGNSA. The V segment lost 0 bases and the J segment 7 bases; nucleotides outside the gene matches: 4. Original processing notes: Amplifying reference gene primers gave estimates of nucleated cell counts. TCRdb's copy holds only in-frame clones and misses some; the assay was immunoSEQ multiplex PCR. The DNA gave D and trimming, while V, J and clone size come from that table. The sample has under 80,000 clones; around 77% are singletons. Sequencing was performed on peripheral blood. This TCR was recovered from a man older than 75 with active or convalescent COVID-19. This rearrangement joins TRBV7-2 to TRBJ1-4; 8 bases map to TRBD1. CDR3 sequence (DNA): TGTGCCAGCAGCTTAGCAAGGACAGGGAGTGAAAAACTGTTTTTT. It specifies CASSLARTGSEKLFF.